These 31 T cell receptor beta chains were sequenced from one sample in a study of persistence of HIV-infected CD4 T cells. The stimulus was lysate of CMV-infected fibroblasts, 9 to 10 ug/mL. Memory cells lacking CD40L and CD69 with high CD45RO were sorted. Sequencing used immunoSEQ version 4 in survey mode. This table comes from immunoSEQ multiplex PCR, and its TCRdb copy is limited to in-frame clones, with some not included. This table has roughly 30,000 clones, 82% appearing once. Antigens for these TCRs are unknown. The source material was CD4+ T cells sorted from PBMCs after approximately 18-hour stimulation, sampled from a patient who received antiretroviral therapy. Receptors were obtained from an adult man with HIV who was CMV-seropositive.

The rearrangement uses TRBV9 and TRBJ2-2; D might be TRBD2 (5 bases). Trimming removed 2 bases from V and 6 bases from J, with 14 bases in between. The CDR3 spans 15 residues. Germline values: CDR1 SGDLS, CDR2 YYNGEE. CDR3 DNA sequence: TGTGCCAGCAGCGTTAGAGACTACCTAGCCGGGGAGCTGTTTTTT. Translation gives CASSVRDYLAGELFF. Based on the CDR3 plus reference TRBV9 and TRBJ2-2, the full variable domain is DSGVTQTPKHLITATGQRVTLRCSPRSGDLSVYWYQQSLDQGLQFLIQYYNGEERAKGNILERFSAQQFPDLHSELNLSSLELGDSALYFCASSVRDYLAGELFFGEGSRLTVL.

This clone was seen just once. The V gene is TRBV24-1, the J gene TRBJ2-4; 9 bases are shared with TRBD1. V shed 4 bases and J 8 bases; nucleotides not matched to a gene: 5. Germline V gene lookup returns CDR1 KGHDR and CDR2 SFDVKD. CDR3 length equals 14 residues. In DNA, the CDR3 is TGTGCCACCAGTGAGCCTCGGACAGGGGACATTCAGTACTTC. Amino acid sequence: CATSEPRTGDIQYF.

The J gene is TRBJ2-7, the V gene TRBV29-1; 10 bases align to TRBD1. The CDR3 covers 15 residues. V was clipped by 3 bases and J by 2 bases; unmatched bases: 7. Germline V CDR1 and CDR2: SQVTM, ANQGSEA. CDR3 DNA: TGCAGCGTTGACTCCGGGACAGGGGTCCCCTACGAGCAGTACTTC. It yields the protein CSVDSGTGVPYEQYF.

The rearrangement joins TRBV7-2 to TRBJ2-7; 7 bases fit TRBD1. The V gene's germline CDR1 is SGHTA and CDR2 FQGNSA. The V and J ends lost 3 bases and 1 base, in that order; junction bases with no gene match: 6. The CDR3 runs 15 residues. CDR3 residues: CASSFRTGRSYEQYF. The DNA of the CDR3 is TGTGCCAGCAGCTTTAGGACAGGACGATCCTACGAGCAGTACTTC. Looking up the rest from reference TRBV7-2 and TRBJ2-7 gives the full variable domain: GAGVSQSPSNKVTEKGKDVELRCDPISGHTALYWYRQSLGQGLEFLIYFQGNSAPDKSGLPSDRFSAERTGGSVSTLTIQRTQQEDSAVYLCASSFRTGRSYEQYFGPGTRLTVT.

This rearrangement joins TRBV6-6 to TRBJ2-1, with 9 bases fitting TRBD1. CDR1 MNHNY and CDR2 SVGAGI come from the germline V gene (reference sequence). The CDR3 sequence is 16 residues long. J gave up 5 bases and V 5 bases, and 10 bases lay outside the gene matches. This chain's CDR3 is CASSNSQQGADNEQFF. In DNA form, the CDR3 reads TGTGCCAGCAGTAACAGCCAACAGGGGGCTGACAATGAGCAGTTCTTC.

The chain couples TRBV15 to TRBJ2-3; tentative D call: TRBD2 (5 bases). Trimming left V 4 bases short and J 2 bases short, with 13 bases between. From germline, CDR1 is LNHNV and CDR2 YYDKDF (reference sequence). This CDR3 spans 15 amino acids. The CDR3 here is CATSNRGTHTDTQYF. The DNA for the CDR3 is TGTGCCACCAGCAACCGGGGAACGCACACAGATACGCAGTATTTT.

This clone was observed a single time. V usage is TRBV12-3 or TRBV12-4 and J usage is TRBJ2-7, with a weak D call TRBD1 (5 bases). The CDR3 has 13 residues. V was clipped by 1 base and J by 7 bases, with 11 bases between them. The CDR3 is CASSLVQGMEQYF. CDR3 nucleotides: TGTGCCAGCAGTTTAGTTCAGGGTATGGAGCAGTACTTC.

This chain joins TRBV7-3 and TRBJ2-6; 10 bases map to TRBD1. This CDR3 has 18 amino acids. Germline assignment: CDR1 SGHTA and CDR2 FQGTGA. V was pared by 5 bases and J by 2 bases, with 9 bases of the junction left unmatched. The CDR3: CASSPTGTGAAGANVLTF. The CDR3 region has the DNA TGTGCCAGCAGCCCGACCGGGACAGGGGCGGCTGGGGCCAACGTCCTGACTTTC.

CDR3 nucleotides: TGTGCCAGCAGCCGAGGTGGCGGCCAGCCCCAGCATTTT. It is translated as CASSRGGGQPQHF. The genes are TRBV7-3 and TRBJ1-5; no clear D gene. CDR3 size: 13 residues. Germline V CDR1 and CDR2: SGHTA, FQGTGA. V lost 5 bases and J lost 7, with 12 bases in between.

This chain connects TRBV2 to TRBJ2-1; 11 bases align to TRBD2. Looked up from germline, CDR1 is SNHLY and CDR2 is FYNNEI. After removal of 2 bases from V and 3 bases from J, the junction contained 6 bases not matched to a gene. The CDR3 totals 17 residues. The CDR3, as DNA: TGTGCCAGCAGTGAACGTTTAGCGGGGGGGCTCTACAATGAGCAGTTCTTC. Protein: CASSERLAGGLYNEQFF.

The CDR3 spells CASSRRAYNSPLHF. CDR3 sequence (DNA): TGTGCCAGTAGTCGAAGAGCCTATAATTCACCCCTCCACTTT. This chain links TRBV19 with TRBJ1-6; D gene uncertain. Germline CDR1 and CDR2: LNHDA and SQIVND (reference sequence). The CDR3 has 14 residues. V lost 5 bases, J lost 2 bases, and 7 bases lay in between.

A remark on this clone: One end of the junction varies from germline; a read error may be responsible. CDR3 DNA sequence: TGTGCCAGCAGTGACATGAGGACAGCTTGGGCGGCGAATTTT. Translation gives CASSDMRTAWAANF. The V and J genes are TRBV6-1 and TRBJ2-3; TRBD1 is a possible D gene (6 bases). Germline V gene sequence: CDR1 MNHNS, CDR2 SASEGT. The CDR3 has 14 residues.

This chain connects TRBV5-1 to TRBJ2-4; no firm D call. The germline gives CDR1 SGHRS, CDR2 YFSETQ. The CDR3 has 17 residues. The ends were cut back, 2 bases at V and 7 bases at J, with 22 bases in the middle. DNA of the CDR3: TGCGCCAGCAGCTTCCGTCAGGCATCAGCCCTCGGGAACATTCAGTACTTC. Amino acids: CASSFRQASALGNIQYF. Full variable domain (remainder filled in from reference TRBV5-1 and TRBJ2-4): KAGVTQTPRYLIKTRGQQVTLSCSPISGHRSVSWYQQTPGQGLQFLFEYFSETQRNKGNFPGRFSGRQFSNSRSEMNVSTLELGDSALYLCASSFRQASALGNIQYFGAGTRLSVL.

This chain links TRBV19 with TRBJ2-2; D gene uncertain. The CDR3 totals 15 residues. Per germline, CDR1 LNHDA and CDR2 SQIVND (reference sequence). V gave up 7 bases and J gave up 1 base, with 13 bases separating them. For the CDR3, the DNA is TGTGCCAGTAAGTGGCAGCCCATGAACACCGGGGAGCTGTTTTTT. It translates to CASKWQPMNTGELFF.

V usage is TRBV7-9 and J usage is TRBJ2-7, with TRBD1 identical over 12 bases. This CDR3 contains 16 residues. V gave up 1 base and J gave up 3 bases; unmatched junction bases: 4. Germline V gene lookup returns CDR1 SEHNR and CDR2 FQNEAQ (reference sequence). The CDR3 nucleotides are TGTGCCAGCAGCTTAGGCGGGACAGGGGGCATCTACGAGCAGTACTTC. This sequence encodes CASSLGGTGGIYEQYF.

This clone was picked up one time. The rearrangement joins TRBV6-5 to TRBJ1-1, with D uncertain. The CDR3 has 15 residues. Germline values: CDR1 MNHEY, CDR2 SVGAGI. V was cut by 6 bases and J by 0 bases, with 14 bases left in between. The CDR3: CASSEMDGMNTEAFF. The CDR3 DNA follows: TGTGCCAGCAGCGAGATGGACGGTATGAACACTGAAGCTTTCTTT.

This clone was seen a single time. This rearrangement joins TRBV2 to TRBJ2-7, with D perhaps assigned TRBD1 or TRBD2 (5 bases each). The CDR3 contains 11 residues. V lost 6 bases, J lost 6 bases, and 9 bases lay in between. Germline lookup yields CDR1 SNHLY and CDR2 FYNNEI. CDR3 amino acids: CASRPGTEQYF. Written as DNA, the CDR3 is TGTGCCAGCAGGCCGGGGACCGAGCAGTACTTC.

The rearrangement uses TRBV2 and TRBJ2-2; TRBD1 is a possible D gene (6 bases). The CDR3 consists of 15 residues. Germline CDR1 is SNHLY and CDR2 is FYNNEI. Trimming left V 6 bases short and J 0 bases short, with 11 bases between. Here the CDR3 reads CASSGTPPNTGELFF. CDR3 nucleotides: TGTGCCAGCAGCGGGACACCACCGAACACCGGGGAGCTGTTTTTT.

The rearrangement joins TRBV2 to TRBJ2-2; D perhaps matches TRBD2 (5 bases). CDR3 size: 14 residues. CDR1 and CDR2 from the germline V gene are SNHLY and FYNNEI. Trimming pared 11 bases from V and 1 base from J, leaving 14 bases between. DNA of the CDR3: TGTGCCGGCACCCGGACTCGGAACACCGGGGAGCTGTTTTTT. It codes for CAGTRTRNTGELFF.

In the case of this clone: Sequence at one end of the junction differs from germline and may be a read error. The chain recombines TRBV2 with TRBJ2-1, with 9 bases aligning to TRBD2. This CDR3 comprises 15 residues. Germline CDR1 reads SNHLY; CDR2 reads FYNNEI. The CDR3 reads CASSERGGAYNEQFF. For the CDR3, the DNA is TGTGCCAGCAGTGAACGCGGGGGGGCCTATAATGAGCAGTTCTTC.

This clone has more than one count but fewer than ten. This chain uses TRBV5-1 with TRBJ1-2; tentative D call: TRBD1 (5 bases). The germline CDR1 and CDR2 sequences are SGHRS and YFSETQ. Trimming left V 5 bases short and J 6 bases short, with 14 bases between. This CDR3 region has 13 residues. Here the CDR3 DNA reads TGCGCCAGCAGTTTACCGCAGGGACATGGCTACACCTTC. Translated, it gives CASSLPQGHGYTF. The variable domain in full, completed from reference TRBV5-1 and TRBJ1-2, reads KAGVTQTPRYLIKTRGQQVTLSCSPISGHRSVSWYQQTPGQGLQFLFEYFSETQRNKGNFPGRFSGRQFSNSRSEMNVSTLELGDSALYLCASSLPQGHGYTFGSGTRLTVV.

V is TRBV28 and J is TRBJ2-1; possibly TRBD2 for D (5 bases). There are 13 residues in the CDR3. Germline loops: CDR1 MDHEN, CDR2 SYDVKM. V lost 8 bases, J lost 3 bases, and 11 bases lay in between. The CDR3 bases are TGTGCCAGCCGCGCGGGCTTCTACAATGAGCAGTTCTTC. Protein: CASRAGFYNEQFF.

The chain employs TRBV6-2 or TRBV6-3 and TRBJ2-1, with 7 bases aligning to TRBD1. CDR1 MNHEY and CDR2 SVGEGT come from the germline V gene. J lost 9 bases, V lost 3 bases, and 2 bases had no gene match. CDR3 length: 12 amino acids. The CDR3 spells CASSYRQGEQFF. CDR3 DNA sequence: TGTGCCAGCAGTTATCGACAGGGTGAGCAGTTCTTC.

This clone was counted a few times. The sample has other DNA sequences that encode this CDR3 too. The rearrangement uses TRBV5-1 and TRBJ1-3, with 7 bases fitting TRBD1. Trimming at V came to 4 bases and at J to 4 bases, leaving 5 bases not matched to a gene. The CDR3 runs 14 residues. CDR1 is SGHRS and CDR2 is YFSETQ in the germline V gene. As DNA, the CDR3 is TGCGCCAGCAGCCCCGACAGGGAAGGAAACACCATATATTTT. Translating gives CASSPDREGNTIYF.

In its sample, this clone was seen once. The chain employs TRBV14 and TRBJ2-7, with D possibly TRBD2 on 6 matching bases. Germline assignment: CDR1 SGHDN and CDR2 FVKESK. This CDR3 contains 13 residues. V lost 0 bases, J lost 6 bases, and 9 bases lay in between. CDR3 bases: TGTGCCAGCAGCCAAGACCGGGGGAGCGAGCAGTACTTC. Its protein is CASSQDRGSEQYF.

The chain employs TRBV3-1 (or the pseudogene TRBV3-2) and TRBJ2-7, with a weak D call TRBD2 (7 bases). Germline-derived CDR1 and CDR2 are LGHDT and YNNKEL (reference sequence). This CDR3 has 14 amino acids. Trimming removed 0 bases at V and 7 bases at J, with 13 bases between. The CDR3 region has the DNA TGTGCCAGCAGCCAAGATCCGGGGGGCGGGGAGCAGTACTTC. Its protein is CASSQDPGGGEQYF.

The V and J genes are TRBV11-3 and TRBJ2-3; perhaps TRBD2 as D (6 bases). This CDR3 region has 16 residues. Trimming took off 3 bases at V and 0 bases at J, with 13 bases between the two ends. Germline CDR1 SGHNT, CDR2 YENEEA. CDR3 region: CASSLGLYPSTDTQYF. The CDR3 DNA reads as TGTGCCAGCAGCTTGGGACTTTACCCTAGCACAGATACGCAGTATTTT.

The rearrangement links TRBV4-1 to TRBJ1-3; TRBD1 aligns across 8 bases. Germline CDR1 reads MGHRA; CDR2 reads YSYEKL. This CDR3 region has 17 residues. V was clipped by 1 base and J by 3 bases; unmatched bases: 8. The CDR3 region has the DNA TGCGCCAGCAGCCAAGGAACAGGGGGGTCCCTTGGAAACACCATATATTTT. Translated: CASSQGTGGSLGNTIYF.

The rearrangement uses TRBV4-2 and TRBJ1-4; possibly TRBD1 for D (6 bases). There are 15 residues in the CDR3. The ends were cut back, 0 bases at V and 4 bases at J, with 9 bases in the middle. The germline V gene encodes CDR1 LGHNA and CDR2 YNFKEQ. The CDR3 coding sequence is TGTGCCAGCAGCCAAGAAGGGGGATATAATGAAAAACTGTTTTTT. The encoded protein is CASSQEGGYNEKLFF.

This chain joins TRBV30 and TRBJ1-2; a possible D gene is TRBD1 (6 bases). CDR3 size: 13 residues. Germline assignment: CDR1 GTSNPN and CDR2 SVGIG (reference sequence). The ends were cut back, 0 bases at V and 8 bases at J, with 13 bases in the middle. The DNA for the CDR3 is TGTGCCTGGAGTGTTATTGAACAGGGCGGCTACACCTTC. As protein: CAWSVIEQGGYTF.

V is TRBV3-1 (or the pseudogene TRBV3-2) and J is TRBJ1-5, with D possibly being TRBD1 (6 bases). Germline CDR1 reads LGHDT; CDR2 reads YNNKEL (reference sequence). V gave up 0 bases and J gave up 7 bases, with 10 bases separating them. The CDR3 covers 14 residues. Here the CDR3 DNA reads TGTGCCAGCAGCCAAGATACAGGGCGGCAGCCCCAGCATTTT. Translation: CASSQDTGRQPQHF.